This T cell receptor beta chain was documented in a study of cytomegalovirus exposure and HLA in healthy donors. Those who donated were healthy bone marrow donors. Turning to this clone: Its antigen is not known.

Broader study findings: Rarity characterized most TCR sequences, yet some public TCRs appeared in many donors. V- and J-gene trimming of TCR beta was linked (in a later analysis) to a missense DCLRE1C variant.

This PCR relied on a set of 60 Vbeta primers and 13 Jbeta primers. Sequenced by immunoSEQ multiplex PCR; TCRdb stores in-frame clones only, minus some. The data hold approximately 76,000 clones, with 65% to 75% observed a single time. This CDR3 contains 11 residues. The germline V and J ends were trimmed by 5 bases and 8 bases, with 9 bases remaining between them. The V gene's germline CDR1 is SGHTA and CDR2 FQGNSA. The chain joins TRBV7-2 to TRBJ1-1; D possibly corresponds to TRBD1 (6 bases). Material: PBMCs. This clonotype originated in a woman between 35 and 50 years old in good health and CMV-seropositive. CDR3 sequence reads: CASSRGGEAFF. As DNA, the CDR3 is TGTGCCAGCAGCAGGGGGGGCGAAGCTTTCTTT. The full variable domain, its missing parts supplied by reference TRBV7-2 and TRBJ1-1, is GAGVSQSPSNKVTEKGKDVELRCDPISGHTALYWYRQSLGQGLEFLIYFQGNSAPDKSGLPSDRFSAERTGGSVSTLTIQRTQQEDSAVYLCASSRGGEAFFGQGTRLTVV.